The subject of this entry is one T cell receptor beta chain. Trimming stripped 1 base from V and 10 bases from J, with 5 bases between. Germline loops: CDR1 SEHNR, CDR2 FQNEAQ (reference sequence). The CDR3 covers 11 residues. Time point defined: cycle 4 day 1 (C4D1), after six to seven weeks of nivolumab. Every patient had relapsed following autologous stem cell transplantation, and cohorts differed in brentuximab vedotin exposure. Starting with thawed PBMCs, CD4+ T cells were purified by magnetic negative selection. The data stem from a study of PD-1 blockade in classical Hodgkin lymphoma. Measured with immunoSEQ multiplex PCR; TCRdb has only the in-frame clones, and not every one. The profile shows 29,000 or so clones, more than 80% of them singletons.

The chain joins TRBV7-9 to TRBJ2-1, with D hard to call. The sequencing used CD4+ T cells from blood, collected before the fourth cycle of nivolumab. This TCR derives from a human donor with classical Hodgkin lymphoma. CDR3 loop: CASSLGTEQFF. The CDR3 nucleotides read TGTGCCAGCAGCTTAGGCACGGAGCAGTTCTTC.